Following are 28 T cell receptor beta chains from one sample sequenced in a study of shared clonotypes between healthy human individuals (dated by TCRdb to between 2020 and 2021). Library prep was done by the immunoSEQ multiplex PCR assay. The source is immuneACCESS, and TCRdb retained only in-frame sequences with V and J called. Part of the clones is not carried over; for the studies checked, unresolved V genes explain less than half of this, and the remainder is unexplained. The sample table contains approximately 240,000 clones; only one count was recorded for 60% to 80% of them. Of the sample, around 10% falls within the top ten clones. The specimen sequenced was memory CD4+ T cells sorted from blood. Per the publication, the cell subset or site label means: CD45RA-negative fraction. The origin of the receptors is a young man in good health.

The V and J genes are TRBV18 and TRBJ1-1; 9 bases line up with TRBD1. Germline V gene sequence: CDR1 KGHSH, CDR2 LQKENI. Losses at the gene ends were 4 bases for V and 3 bases for J; bases not matched to a gene: 6. The CDR3 length is 15 residues. For the CDR3, the DNA is TGTGCCAGCTCACAGAGACAGGGGGGGGACACTGAAGCTTTCTTT. It is translated as CASSQRQGGDTEAFF.

The J gene is TRBJ1-4, the V gene TRBV5-1; unclear D gene. Germline values: CDR1 SGHRS, CDR2 YFSETQ. The CDR3 sequence is 14 residues long. The V end was cut by 2 bases, the J end by 7 bases, with 12 bases between. CDR3 nucleotides: TGCGCCAGCAGCTTCGGACTTCAAAGTGAAAAACTGTTTTTT. This codes for CASSFGLQSEKLFF.

V gene TRBV7-2 combines with J gene TRBJ1-2, with D maybe TRBD1 (5 bases). Deletions cut 8 bases from V and 3 bases from J, with 10 bases between. CDR3 length: 12 residues. CDR1 and CDR2 from the germline V gene are SGHTA and FQGNSA. The CDR3 reads CASAPGDYGYTF. For the CDR3, the DNA is TGTGCCAGCGCGCCGGGGGACTATGGCTACACCTTC.

The CDR3 spells CASSLSKYQPQHF. In nucleotides, the CDR3 is TGTGCCAGCAGCTTGAGTAAATATCAGCCCCAGCATTTT. The genes are TRBV7-2 and TRBJ1-5, with D hard to call. The CDR3 length is 13 residues. The V end lost 3 bases, the J end lost 5 bases, and 8 bases lay between the germline ends. Germline CDR1 and CDR2: SGHTA and FQGNSA.

This sequence joins TRBV2 and TRBJ1-3, with D perhaps TRBD1 (6 bases). CDR3 length: 16 amino acids. CDR1 SNHLY and CDR2 FYNNEI come from the germline V gene. Between the trimmed V and J ends, which lost 3 bases and 0 bases, there was a span of 12 bases. CDR3 loop: CASSERGRTSGNTIYF. DNA of the CDR3: TGTGCCAGCAGTGAGCGGGGGCGGACCTCTGGAAACACCATATATTTT.

This clone was found once. The J gene is TRBJ1-2, the V gene TRBV19, with TRBD1 matching over 9 bases. The V gene's germline CDR1 is LNHDA and CDR2 SQIVND (reference sequence). The V and J ends lost 4 bases and 6 bases, in that order; junction bases with no gene match: 3. The CDR3 runs to 13 residues. CDR3 sequence reads: CASSTWTGDGYTF. For the CDR3, the DNA is TGTGCCAGTAGTACCTGGACAGGGGATGGCTACACCTTC.

J is TRBJ2-1 and V is TRBV10-3, with D perhaps matching TRBD2 (6 bases). The CDR3 spans 14 residues. Germline-derived CDR1 and CDR2 are ENHRY and SYGVKD. Trimming shortened V by 7 bases and J by 6 bases, and 16 bases separated the two germline ends. This CDR3 reads CAITPGAPSNEQFF. DNA of the CDR3: TGTGCCATCACACCGGGAGCCCCATCCAATGAGCAGTTCTTC.

The gene calls are TRBV5-6 and TRBJ2-1; 11 nucleotides align to TRBD2. The germline CDR1 and CDR2 sequences are SGHDT and YYEEEE. The CDR3 spans 15 residues. The V and J ends lost 3 bases and 6 bases, in that order; junction bases with no gene match: 5. CDR3 sequence reads: CASSSLAGEPNEQFF. The DNA of the CDR3 is TGTGCCAGCAGCTCACTAGCGGGAGAGCCCAATGAGCAGTTCTTC.

The rearrangement links TRBV10-3 to TRBJ2-1; TRBD2 agrees at 7 bases. The CDR3 loop spans 14 amino acids. Germline V gene data show CDR1 as ENHRY and CDR2 as SYGVKD. The V gene end was trimmed by 3 bases and the J gene end by 4 bases; junction bases not matched to a gene: 3. CDR3 DNA: TGTGCCATCAGTGAAATAGCGGGTTACAATGAGCAGTTCTTC. Translating gives CAISEIAGYNEQFF.

This clone occurred a few times. Distinct nucleotide sequences in the sample also encode this CDR3. This chain uses TRBV19 with TRBJ1-1, with D uncertain. The CDR3 has 13 amino acids. The germline V and J ends were trimmed by 3 bases and 1 base, with 6 bases remaining between them. Germline V gene lookup returns CDR1 LNHDA and CDR2 SQIVND (reference sequence). CDR3 protein: CASSIGRNTEAFF. The DNA of the CDR3 is TGTGCCAGTAGTATCGGACGGAACACTGAAGCTTTCTTT.

V gene TRBV18 combines with J gene TRBJ1-2, with D possibly TRBD1 on 5 matching bases. The V gene's germline CDR1 is KGHSH and CDR2 LQKENI. This CDR3 has 16 residues. V gave up 1 base and J gave up 6 bases, with 18 bases separating them. CDR3 bases: TGTGCCAGCTCACCACGCGGCAGAGGGGCCGCGGATGGCTACACCTTC. Translated, it gives CASSPRGRGAADGYTF.

The chain has TRBV4-1 and TRBJ2-7, with no clear D. CDR3 length: 13 residues. V was shortened by 5 bases and J by 4 bases, with 12 bases between the two germline ends. Germline V gene data show CDR1 as MGHRA and CDR2 as YSYEKL. CDR3 region: CASSSQYQYEQYF. The CDR3 DNA is TGCGCCAGCAGCTCCCAGTATCAGTACGAGCAGTACTTC.

The V and J genes are TRBV12-2 and TRBJ2-3; the table gives TRBD2 as D, unverified against the DNA. TRBV12-2 is listed as a pseudogene. This CDR3 region has 18 residues. The CDR3 here is CASRFGEPRLSRTDTQYF. The CDR3 bases are TGTGCAAGTCGCTTTGGTGAGCCGAGGCTTAGTCGCACAGATACGCAGTATTTT.

The rearrangement links TRBV30 to TRBJ1-2; 8 nucleotides match TRBD1. Germline CDR1 GTSNPN, CDR2 SVGIG (reference sequence). V lost 4 bases and J lost 4; bases outside the gene matches: 5. The CDR3 runs 13 residues. CDR3 sequence: CAWNRDRPYGYTF. CDR3 nucleotides: TGTGCCTGGAACCGGGACAGGCCCTATGGCTACACCTTC.

The chain recombines TRBV7-8 with TRBJ1-5; the match to TRBD1 covers 8 bases. The V gene end was trimmed by 1 base and the J gene end by 8 bases; junction bases not matched to a gene: 7. This CDR3 is built from 15 residues. The germline gives CDR1 SGHVS, CDR2 FQNEAQ. In DNA, the CDR3 is TGTGCCAGCAGCTTAGACGGACAGGGATGGAAGCCCCAGCATTTT. This sequence encodes CASSLDGQGWKPQHF.

The V call is TRBV28, the J call TRBJ1-5; 8 bases line up with TRBD1. The CDR3 has 16 residues. With 8 bases clipped from V and 2 bases from J, the junction kept 11 bases outside the gene matches. Germline V gene sequence: CDR1 MDHEN, CDR2 SYDVKM. In DNA form, the CDR3 reads TGTGCCAGCCTTCAAGGCCCGACAGGGGGCAATCAGCCCCAGCATTTT. It is translated as CASLQGPTGGNQPQHF.

The chain is built from TRBV29-1 and TRBJ1-1; 7 bases fit TRBD1. Germline V CDR1 and CDR2: SQVTM, ANQGSEA. This CDR3 spans 13 amino acids. V shed 4 bases and J 2 bases; nucleotides not matched to a gene: 4. The CDR3 reads CSVGTGINTEAFF. CDR3 nucleotides: TGCAGCGTTGGGACAGGTATTAACACTGAAGCTTTCTTT.

This clone appeared a few times. The chain has TRBV28 and TRBJ2-4; D not resolved. The germline V gene encodes CDR1 MDHEN and CDR2 SYDVKM. Trimming took 2 bases from V and 11 from J, leaving 19 bases between them. The CDR3 contains 15 residues. The DNA of the CDR3 is TGTGCCAGCAGTTTAGTCGGGCCCGATCCCATGCTTCAGTACTTC. The encoded protein is CASSLVGPDPMLQYF.

The rearrangement joins TRBV28 to TRBJ2-5; D is ambiguous. The V and J ends lost 5 bases and 2 bases respectively, with 18 bases between them. CDR1 and CDR2 from the germline V gene are MDHEN and SYDVKM. The CDR3 loop spans 16 amino acids. The CDR3 here is CASSPHPGRSQETQYF. The CDR3 DNA reads TGTGCCAGCAGTCCCCACCCGGGCAGGTCGCAAGAGACCCAGTACTTC.

The rearrangement joins TRBV5-4 to TRBJ1-2, with a weak D call TRBD1 (5 bases). This CDR3 contains 12 residues. Trimming left V 0 bases short and J 9 bases short, with 9 bases between. Germline V gene sequence: CDR1 SGHNT, CDR2 YYREEE (reference sequence). As DNA, the CDR3 is TGTGCCAGCAGCTTGGTATGGGGGAGCTACACCTTC. Its translation is CASSLVWGSYTF.

CDR3 in amino acids: CAWSLTASGNTIYF. The CDR3 nucleotides are TGTGCCTGGAGTCTAACAGCGTCTGGAAACACCATATATTTT. This chain connects TRBV30 to TRBJ1-3; no reliable D call. Per the germline V gene, CDR1 is GTSNPN and CDR2 is SVGIG (reference sequence). This CDR3 spans 14 amino acids. V was cut by 2 bases and J by 1 base, with 9 bases left in between.

CDR3 coding DNA: TGTGCCAGCAGCCCCACGAGTAGGCCTAGCGGGAGTATCTACGAGCAGTACTTC. Protein: CASSPTSRPSGSIYEQYF. J is TRBJ2-7 and V is TRBV11-3; TRBD2 aligns across 10 bases. V trimming: 5 bases; J trimming: 3 bases; junction bases outside the gene matches: 16. This CDR3 spans 18 amino acids. In germline, CDR1 is SGHNT, CDR2 YENEEA.

V usage is TRBV7-9 and J usage is TRBJ2-7, with TRBD2 identical over 9 bases. The CDR3 loop spans 16 amino acids. The ends lost 5 bases at V and 7 bases at J; junction bases unmatched: 15. In germline, CDR1 is SEHNR, CDR2 FQNEAQ (reference sequence). This CDR3 reads CASSPRAGGPLWEQYF. In nucleotides, the CDR3 is TGTGCCAGCAGCCCGAGAGCGGGAGGTCCCCTATGGGAGCAGTACTTC. Full variable domain (outside the CDR3, taken from reference TRBV7-9 and TRBJ2-7): DTGVSQNPRHKITKRGQNVTFRCDPISEHNRLYWYRQTLGQGPEFLTYFQNEAQLEKSRLLSDRFSAERPKGSFSTLEIQRTEQGDSAMYLCASSPRAGGPLWEQYFGPGTRLTVT.

Points on this clone: This sequence may be a read error, since a much larger clone differs from it by one base. This chain joins TRBV25-1 and TRBJ1-4, with D possibly being TRBD1 (6 bases). This CDR3 has 14 amino acids. The V gene's germline CDR1 is MGHDK and CDR2 SYGVNS. Trimming took off 5 bases at V and 7 bases at J, with 14 bases between the two ends. CDR3 loop: CASSPIGGSEKLFF. The CDR3 nucleotides are TGTGCCAGCAGTCCGATAGGGGGGAGTGAAAAACTGTTTTTT. The full variable domain, in which reference TRBV25-1 and TRBJ1-4 provide the parts outside the CDR3, is EADIYQTPRYLVIGTGKKITLECSQTMGHDKMYWYQQDPGMELHLIHYSYGVNSTEKGDLSSESTVSRIRTEHFPLTLESARPSHTSQYLCASSPIGGSEKLFFGSGTQLSVL.

V gene TRBV18 combines with J gene TRBJ1-5, with 8 nucleotides matching TRBD1. Trimming cost V 5 bases and J 7 bases; bases outside gene matches: 4. The CDR3 has 13 residues. CDR1 is KGHSH and CDR2 is LQKENI in the germline V gene. CDR3 nucleotide sequence: TGTGCCAGCTCAAAGGACAGGGAACAGCCCCAGCATTTT. Translated: CASSKDREQPQHF.

This chain links TRBV7-9 with TRBJ2-7; 9 bases agree with TRBD2. In germline, CDR1 is SEHNR, CDR2 FQNEAQ (reference sequence). With 5 bases clipped from V and 5 bases from J, the junction kept 7 bases outside the gene matches. The CDR3 runs to 14 residues. CDR3 DNA sequence: TGTGCCAGCAGCCCGATGACTAGCGGCAACGAGCAGTACTTC. Translated, it gives CASSPMTSGNEQYF.

Concerning this clone: A much larger clone lies a single base off, so this may be a read error. The gene calls are TRBV6-1 and TRBJ2-7; TRBD2 aligns across 10 bases. Per the germline V gene, CDR1 is MNHNS and CDR2 is SASEGT. CDR3 length: 13 residues. Trimming took 4 bases from V and 4 from J; bases not matched to a gene: 1. CDR3 coding DNA: TGTGCCAGCAGTGGGACTAGCGGTTACGAGCAGTACTTC. Translated: CASSGTSGYEQYF.

The table lists this clone with a few counts. V gene TRBV6-1 combines with J gene TRBJ2-5, with D possibly called TRBD1 or TRBD2 (5 bases each). The ends were cut back, 3 bases at V and 2 bases at J, with 16 bases in the middle. This CDR3 comprises 16 residues. Germline V lookup: CDR1 MNHNS, CDR2 SASEGT. The CDR3 here is CASSDLAGWRQETQYF. The CDR3 DNA reads TGTGCCAGCAGTGATCTCGCAGGGTGGAGGCAAGAGACCCAGTACTTC.